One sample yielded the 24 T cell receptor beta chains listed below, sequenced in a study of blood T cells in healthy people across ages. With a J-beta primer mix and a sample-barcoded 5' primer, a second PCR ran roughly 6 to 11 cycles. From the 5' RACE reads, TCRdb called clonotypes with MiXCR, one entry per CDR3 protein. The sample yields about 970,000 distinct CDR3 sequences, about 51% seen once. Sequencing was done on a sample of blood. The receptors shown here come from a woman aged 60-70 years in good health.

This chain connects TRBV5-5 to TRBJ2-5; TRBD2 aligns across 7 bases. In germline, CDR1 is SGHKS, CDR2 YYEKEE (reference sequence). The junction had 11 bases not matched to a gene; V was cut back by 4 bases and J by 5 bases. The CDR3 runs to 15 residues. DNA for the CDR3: TGTGCCAGCAGCCCCCCGGCGGGAGAAATGGAGACCCAGTACTTC. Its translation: CASSPPAGEMETQYF.

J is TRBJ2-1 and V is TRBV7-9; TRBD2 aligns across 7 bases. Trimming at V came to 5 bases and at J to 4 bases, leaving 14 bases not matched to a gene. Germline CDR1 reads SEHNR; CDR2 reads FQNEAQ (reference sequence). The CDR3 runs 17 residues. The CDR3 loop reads CASSGGFQGGVYNEQFF. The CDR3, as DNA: TGTGCCAGCAGCGGTGGATTTCAGGGAGGGGTTTACAATGAGCAGTTCTTC.

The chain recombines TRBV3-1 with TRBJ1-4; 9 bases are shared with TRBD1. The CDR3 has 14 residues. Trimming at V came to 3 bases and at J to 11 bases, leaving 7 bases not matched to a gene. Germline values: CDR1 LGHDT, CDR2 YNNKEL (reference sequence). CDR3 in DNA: TGTGCCAGCAGCCACCGGGACAGGGACGTGAAACTGTTTTTT. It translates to CASSHRDRDVKLFF.

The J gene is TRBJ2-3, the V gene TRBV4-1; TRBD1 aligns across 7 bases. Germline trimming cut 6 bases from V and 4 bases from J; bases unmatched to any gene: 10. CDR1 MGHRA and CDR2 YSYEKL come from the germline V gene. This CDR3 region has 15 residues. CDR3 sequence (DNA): TGCGCCAGCAGTATAGGGACAGCACAATCAGATACGCAGTATTTT. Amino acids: CASSIGTAQSDTQYF.

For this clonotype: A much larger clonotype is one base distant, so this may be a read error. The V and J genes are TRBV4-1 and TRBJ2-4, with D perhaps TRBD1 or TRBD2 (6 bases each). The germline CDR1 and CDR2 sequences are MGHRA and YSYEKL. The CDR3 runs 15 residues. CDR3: CVSSQVPGEGDIQYF. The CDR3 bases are TGCGTCAGCAGCCAAGTACCGGGAGAGGGGGACATTCAGTACTTC.

The CDR3 sequence: CSAREFRSGSSYEQYF. The CDR3 DNA reads TGCAGTGCTAGAGAGTTTAGAAGCGGGAGTTCCTACGAGCAGTACTTC. The chain uses TRBV20-1 and TRBJ2-7; 8 nucleotides match TRBD2. The CDR3 covers 16 residues. V was pared by 0 bases and J by 1 base, with 8 bases of the junction left unmatched. Germline V gene sequence: CDR1 DFQATT, CDR2 SNEGSKA (reference sequence).

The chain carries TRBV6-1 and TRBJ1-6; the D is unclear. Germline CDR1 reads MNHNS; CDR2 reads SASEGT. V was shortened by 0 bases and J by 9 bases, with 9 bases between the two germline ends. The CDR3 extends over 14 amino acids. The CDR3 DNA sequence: TGTGCCAGCAGTGAAGCTTGGCTTGTTTCACCCCTCCACTTT. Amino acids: CASSEAWLVSPLHF.

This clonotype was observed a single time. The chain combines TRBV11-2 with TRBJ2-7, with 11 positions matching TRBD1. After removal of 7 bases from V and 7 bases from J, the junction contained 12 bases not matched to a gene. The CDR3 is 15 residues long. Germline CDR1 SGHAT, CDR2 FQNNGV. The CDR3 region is CASNLAGTGGEEQYF. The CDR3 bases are TGTGCCAGCAACCTAGCCGGGACAGGGGGAGAAGAGCAGTACTTC.

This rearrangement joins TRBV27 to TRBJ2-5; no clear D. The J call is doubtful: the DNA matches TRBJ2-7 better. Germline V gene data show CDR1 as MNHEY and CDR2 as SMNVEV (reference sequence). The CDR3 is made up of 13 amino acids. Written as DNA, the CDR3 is TGTGCCAGCAGTGAGTGGGTTTTGGGCGAGCAGTACTTC. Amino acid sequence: CASSEWVLGEQYF.

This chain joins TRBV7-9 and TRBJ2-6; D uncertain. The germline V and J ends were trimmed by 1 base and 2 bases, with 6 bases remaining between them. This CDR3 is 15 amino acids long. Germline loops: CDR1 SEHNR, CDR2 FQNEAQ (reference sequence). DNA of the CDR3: TGTGCCAGCAGCTTAGTGGTAACTGGGGCCAACGTCCTGACTTTC. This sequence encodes CASSLVVTGANVLTF.

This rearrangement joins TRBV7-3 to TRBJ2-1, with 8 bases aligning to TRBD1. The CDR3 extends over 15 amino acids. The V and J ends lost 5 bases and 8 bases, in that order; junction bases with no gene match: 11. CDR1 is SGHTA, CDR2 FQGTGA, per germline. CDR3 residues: CASSQRQGRRDEQFF. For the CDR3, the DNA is TGTGCCAGCAGCCAAAGACAGGGGAGACGGGATGAGCAGTTCTTC.

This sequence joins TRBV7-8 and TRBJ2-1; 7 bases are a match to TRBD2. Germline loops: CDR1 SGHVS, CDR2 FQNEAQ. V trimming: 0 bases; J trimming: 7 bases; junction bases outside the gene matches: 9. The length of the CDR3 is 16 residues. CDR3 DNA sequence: TGTGCCAGCAGCTTAGCATCCGGGAGCGGGAAAAATGAGCAGTTCTTC. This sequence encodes CASSLASGSGKNEQFF.

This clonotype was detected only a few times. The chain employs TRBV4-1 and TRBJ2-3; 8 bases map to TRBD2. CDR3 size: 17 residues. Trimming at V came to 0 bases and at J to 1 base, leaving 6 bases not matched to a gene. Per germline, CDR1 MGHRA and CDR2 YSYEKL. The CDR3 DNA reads TGCGCCAGCAGCCAAGATATCGCGGGGGGCCGCACAGATACGCAGTATTTT. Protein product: CASSQDIAGGRTDTQYF.

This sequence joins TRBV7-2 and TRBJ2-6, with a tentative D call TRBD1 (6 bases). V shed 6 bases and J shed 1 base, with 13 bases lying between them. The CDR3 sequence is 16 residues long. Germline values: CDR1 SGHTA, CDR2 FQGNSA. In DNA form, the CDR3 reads TGTGCCAGCAGACCGGGACAAAGATCTGGGGCCAACGTCCTGACTTTC. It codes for CASRPGQRSGANVLTF. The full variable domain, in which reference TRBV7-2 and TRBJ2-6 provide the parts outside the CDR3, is GAGVSQSPSNKVTEKGKDVELRCDPISGHTALYWYRQSLGQGLEFLIYFQGNSAPDKSGLPSDRFSAERTGGSVSTLTIQRTQQEDSAVYLCASRPGQRSGANVLTFGAGSRLTVL.

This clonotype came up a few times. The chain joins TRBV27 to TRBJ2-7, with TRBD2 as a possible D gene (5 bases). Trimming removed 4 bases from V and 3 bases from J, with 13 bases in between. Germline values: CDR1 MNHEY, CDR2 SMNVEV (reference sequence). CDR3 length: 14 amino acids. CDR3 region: CASSSTRRYYEQYF. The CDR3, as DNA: TGTGCCAGCAGTTCGACCAGGAGGTACTACGAGCAGTACTTC.

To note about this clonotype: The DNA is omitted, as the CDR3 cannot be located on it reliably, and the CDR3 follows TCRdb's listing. The CDR3 sequence: CASSLFRGRPDTQYF. The chain uses TRBV28 and TRBJ2-3; the D segment call TRBD1 is taken from the table without a DNA check. The length of the CDR3 is 15 amino acids, counting both ends. Germline assignment: CDR1 MDHEN and CDR2 SYDVKM.

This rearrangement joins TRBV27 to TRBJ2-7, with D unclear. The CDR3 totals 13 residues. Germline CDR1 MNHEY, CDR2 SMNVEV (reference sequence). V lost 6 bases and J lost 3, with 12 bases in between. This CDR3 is CASSRAGNYEQYF. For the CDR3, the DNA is TGTGCCAGCAGCCGCGCCGGAAACTACGAGCAGTACTTC.

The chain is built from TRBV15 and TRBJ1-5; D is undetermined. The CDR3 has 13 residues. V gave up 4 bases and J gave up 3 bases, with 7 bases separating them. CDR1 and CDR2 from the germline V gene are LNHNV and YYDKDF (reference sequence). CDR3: CATSITNNQPQHF. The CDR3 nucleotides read TGTGCCACCAGCATTACGAACAATCAGCCCCAGCATTTT.

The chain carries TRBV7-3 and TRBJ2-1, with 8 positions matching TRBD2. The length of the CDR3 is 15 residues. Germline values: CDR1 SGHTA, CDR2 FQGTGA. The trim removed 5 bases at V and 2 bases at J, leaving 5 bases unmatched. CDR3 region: CASSPLAVAYNEQFF. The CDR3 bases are TGTGCCAGCAGCCCACTAGCGGTTGCCTACAATGAGCAGTTCTTC.

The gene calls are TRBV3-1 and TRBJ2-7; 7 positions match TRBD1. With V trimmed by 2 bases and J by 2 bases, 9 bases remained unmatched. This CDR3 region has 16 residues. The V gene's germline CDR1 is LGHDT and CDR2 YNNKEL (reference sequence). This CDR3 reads CASSQLYSGTAYEQYF. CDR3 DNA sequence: TGTGCCAGCAGCCAACTATATTCGGGGACAGCCTACGAGCAGTACTTC.

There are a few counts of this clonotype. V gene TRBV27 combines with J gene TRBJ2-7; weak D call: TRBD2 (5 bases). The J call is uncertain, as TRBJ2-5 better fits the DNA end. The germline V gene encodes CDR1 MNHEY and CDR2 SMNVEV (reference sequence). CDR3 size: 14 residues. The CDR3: CASSLWEMAETQYF. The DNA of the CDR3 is TGTGCCAGCAGTTTATGGGAGATGGCGGAGACCCAGTACTTC.

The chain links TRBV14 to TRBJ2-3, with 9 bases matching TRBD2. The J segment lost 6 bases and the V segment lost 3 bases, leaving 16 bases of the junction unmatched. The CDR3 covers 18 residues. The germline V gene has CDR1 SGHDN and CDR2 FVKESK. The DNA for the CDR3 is TGTGCCAGCAGCCACCCTGGGCTGACTAGCGGCGCTGGGGATACGCAGTATTTT. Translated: CASSHPGLTSGAGDTQYF.

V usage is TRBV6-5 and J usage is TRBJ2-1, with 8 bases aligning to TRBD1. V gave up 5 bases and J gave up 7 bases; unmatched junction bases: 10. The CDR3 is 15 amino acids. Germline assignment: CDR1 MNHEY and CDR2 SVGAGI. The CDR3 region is CASSLTGQGVNEQFF. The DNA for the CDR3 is TGTGCCAGCAGTCTAACCGGACAGGGCGTGAATGAGCAGTTCTTC.

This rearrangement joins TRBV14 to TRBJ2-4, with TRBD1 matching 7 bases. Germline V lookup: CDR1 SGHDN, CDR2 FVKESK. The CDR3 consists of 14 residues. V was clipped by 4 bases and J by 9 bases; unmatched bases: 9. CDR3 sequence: CASSRADRVSIQYF. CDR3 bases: TGTGCCAGCAGCCGAGCCGACAGGGTAAGCATTCAGTACTTC.